The sequence of this T cell receptor beta chain was determined in a study of T cell responses to AZD1222 COVID-19 vaccine. Libraries were prepared by immunoSEQ multiplex PCR; TCRdb keeps only in-frame clonotypes and omits some of them. The repertoire holds 45,000 to 65,000 clones, with roughly 90% as singletons. Germline-derived CDR1 and CDR2 are SGHRS and YFSETQ. The CDR3 length is 14 residues. The ends were cut back, 0 bases at V and 7 bases at J, with 8 bases in the middle. The V and J genes are TRBV5-1 and TRBJ1-6, with D perhaps TRBD1 (6 bases). This TCR was sampled from an adult who received the AZD1222 COVID-19 vaccine. The source was peripheral blood, collected 28 days after the second AZD1222 dose. Here the CDR3 reads CASSLEGGNSPLHF. DNA of the CDR3: TGCGCCAGCAGCTTGGAAGGGGGGAATTCACCCCTCCACTTT.